The clone carrying this T cell receptor (beta chain) was seen a few times. The antigen remains undetermined. This sample stems from a study of CD8+ T cells in alopecia areata. V lost 5 bases, J lost 3 bases, and 11 bases lay in between. Germline CDR1 SEHNR, CDR2 FQNEAQ (reference sequence). This CDR3 is 13 amino acids long. Specified treatment: oral pan-JAK inhibitor, 5-10 mg twice daily. Study-wide results and caveats: How baseline CD8+ expansion relates to response remains uncertain (there was one nonresponder). Patients displayed less clarity in TCR sharing than mice, a finding possibly related to HLA.

Investigators isolated RNA and reverse transcribed it into cDNA to act as the sequencing template. Profiled with immunoSEQ multiplex PCR; TCRdb holds only in-frame clones, not every one. The sample holds roughly 76,000 clones; around 29% are singletons and the top ten take about 16%. V usage is TRBV7-9 and J usage is TRBJ2-7, with no clear D. This receptor was taken from a human donor with alopecia areata. The material sequenced was CD8+ T cells sorted from blood, taken at week 4, from a patient treated with tofacitinib. The CDR3 loop reads CASSPVNGYEQYF. In DNA, the CDR3 is TGTGCCAGCAGCCCGGTAAATGGCTACGAGCAGTACTTC.